This T cell receptor (beta chain) appears in the sequencing data of a study of blood T cell repertoires in COVID-19. Overall study context: The study drew acute and convalescent COVID-19 samples from the United States, Italy and Spain. T cells, B-cell-depleted T cells, or PBMCs supplied cDNA or gDNA.

During active infection, Seattle patients enrolled and were then monitored through disease. Original data processing: Amplification from reference gene primers served as the basis for estimated nucleated cell counts. Some clones are missing from TCRdb's copy, which holds only in-frame ones; the method was immunoSEQ multiplex PCR. Clone size and the V and J calls come from that table; the DNA yielded D and trimming. There are about 170,000 clones in the sample; roughly nine tenths occur only once, and approximately 11% lies in the top ten. CDR1 SGHTA and CDR2 FQGNSA come from the germline V gene. This CDR3 has 13 amino acids. Trimming took off 4 bases at V and 0 bases at J, with 7 bases between the two ends.

The rearrangement joins TRBV7-2 to TRBJ2-7; unclear D gene. Sequencing was performed on peripheral blood. The TCR was taken from a woman aged 55-70 years with COVID-19, enrolled during active disease. The CDR3: CASSSLASYEQYF. The CDR3 bases are TGTGCCAGCAGCTCCTTAGCCTCCTACGAGCAGTACTTC.